This T cell receptor beta chain was captured in a study of blood T cell repertoires in COVID-19. Study overall: Samples of COVID-19 (acute and convalescent) were obtained from the United States, Italy and Spain. PBMCs, B-cell-depleted T cells, or T cells provided the cDNA or gDNA that made up the material.

Germline assignment: CDR1 MNHEY and CDR2 SMNVEV (reference sequence). The V end was cut by 7 bases, the J end by 3 bases, with 16 bases between. This CDR3 has 14 residues. Using immunoSEQ multiplex PCR, the repertoire was profiled, and TCRdb retains in-frame clones only, with some absent. The data show some 25,000 clones, with around 92% seen just once and 25% to 35% held by the top ten. The receptor was isolated from a man in his 70s with active COVID-19. The chain carries TRBV27 and TRBJ2-7; D gene unclear. The source material was peripheral blood. The CDR3 sequence is CASKREPRSYEQYF. Here the CDR3 DNA reads TGTGCCAGCAAACGCGAACCCCGAAGCTACGAGCAGTACTTC.